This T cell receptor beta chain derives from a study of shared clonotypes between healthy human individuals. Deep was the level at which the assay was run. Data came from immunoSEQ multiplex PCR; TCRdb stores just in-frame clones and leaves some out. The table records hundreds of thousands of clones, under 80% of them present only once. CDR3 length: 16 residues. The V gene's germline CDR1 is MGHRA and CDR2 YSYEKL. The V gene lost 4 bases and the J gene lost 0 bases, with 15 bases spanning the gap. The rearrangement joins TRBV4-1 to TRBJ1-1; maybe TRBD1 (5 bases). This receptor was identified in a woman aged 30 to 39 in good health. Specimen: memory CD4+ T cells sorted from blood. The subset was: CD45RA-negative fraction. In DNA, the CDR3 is TGCGCCAGCAGCCGACCGATGACAGATGTGAACACTGAAGCTTTCTTT. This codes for CASSRPMTDVNTEAFF.